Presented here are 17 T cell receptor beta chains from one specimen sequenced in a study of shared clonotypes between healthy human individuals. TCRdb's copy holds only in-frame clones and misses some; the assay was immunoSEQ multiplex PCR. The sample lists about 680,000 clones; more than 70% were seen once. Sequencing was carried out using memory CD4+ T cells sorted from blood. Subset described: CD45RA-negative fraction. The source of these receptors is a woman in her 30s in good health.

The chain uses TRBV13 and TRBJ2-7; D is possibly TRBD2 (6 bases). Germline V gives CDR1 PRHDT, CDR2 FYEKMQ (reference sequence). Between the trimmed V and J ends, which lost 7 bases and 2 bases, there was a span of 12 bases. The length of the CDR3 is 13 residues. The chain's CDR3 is CASNRRETYEQYF. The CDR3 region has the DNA TGTGCCAGCAATAGGCGGGAAACCTACGAGCAGTACTTC.

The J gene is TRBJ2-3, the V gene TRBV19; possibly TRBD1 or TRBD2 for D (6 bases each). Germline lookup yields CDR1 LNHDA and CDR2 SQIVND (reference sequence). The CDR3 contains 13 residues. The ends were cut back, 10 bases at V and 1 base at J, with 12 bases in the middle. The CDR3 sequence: CANKGGGTDTQYF. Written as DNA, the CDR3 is TGTGCCAACAAGGGGGGTGGCACAGATACGCAGTATTTT.

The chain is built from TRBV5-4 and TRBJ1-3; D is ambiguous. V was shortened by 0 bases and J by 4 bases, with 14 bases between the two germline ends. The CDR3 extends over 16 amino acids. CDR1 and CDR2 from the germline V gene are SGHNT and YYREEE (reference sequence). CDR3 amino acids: CASSLDPAGSGNTIYF. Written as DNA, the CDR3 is TGTGCCAGCAGCTTGGACCCTGCCGGGAGCGGAAACACCATATATTTT.

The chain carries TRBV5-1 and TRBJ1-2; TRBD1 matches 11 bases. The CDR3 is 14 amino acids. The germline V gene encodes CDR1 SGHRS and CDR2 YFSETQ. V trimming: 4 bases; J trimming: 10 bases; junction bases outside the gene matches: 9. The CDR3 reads CASSRGQGVITYTF. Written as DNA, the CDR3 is TGCGCCAGCAGCAGGGGACAGGGGGTTATAACCTACACCTTC.

DNA of the CDR3: TGTGCCAGCAGCCCGCCTCGCGGTGTCACCGGGGAGCTGTTTTTT. Translated: CASSPPRGVTGELFF. The chain links TRBV14 to TRBJ2-2; D remains ambiguous. The V end lost 4 bases, the J end lost 4 bases, and 13 bases lay between the germline ends. The CDR3 is 15 amino acids. Germline loops: CDR1 SGHDN, CDR2 FVKESK.

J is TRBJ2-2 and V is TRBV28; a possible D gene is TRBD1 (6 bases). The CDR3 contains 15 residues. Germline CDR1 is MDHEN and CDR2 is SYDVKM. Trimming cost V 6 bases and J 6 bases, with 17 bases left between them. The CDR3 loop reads CASRGTGRRSGELFF. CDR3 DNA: TGTGCCAGCAGGGGAACAGGGAGAAGGTCCGGGGAGCTGTTTTTT.

CDR3 in DNA: TGTGCCAGCAGCCCAGGGGACAGCAAAAAGATCACAGATACGCAGTATTTT. This codes for CASSPGDSKKITDTQYF. The chain carries TRBV11-3 and TRBJ2-3, with 7 bases that match TRBD1. Germline trimming cut 5 bases from V and 2 bases from J; bases unmatched to any gene: 13. CDR1 and CDR2 from the germline V gene are SGHNT and YENEEA. This CDR3 comprises 17 residues.

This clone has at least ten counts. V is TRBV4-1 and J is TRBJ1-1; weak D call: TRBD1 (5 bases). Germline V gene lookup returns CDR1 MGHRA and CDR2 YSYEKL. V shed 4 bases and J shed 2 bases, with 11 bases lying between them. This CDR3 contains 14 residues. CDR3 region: CASSPSQGNTEAFF. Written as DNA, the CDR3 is TGCGCCAGCAGCCCCTCGCAGGGCAACACTGAAGCTTTCTTT.

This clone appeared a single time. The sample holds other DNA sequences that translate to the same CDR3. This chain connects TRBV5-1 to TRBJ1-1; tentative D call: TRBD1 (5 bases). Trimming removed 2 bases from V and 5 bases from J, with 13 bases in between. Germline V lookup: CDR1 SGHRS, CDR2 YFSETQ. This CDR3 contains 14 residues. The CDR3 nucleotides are TGCGCCAGCAGCTTAGGGACCGAGGGGACTGAAGCTTTCTTT. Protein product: CASSLGTEGTEAFF.

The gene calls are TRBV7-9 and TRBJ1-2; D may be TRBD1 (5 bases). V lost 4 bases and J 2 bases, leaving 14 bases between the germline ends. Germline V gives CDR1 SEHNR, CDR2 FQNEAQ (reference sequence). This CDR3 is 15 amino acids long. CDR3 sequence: CASSSLKGRNYGYTF. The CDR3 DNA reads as TGTGCCAGCAGCTCCTTGAAGGGGCGCAACTATGGCTACACCTTC.

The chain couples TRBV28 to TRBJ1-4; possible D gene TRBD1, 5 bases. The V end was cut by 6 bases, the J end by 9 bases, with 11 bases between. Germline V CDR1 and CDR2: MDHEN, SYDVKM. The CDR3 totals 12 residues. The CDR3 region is CASRSQAQKLFF. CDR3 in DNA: TGTGCCAGCAGGTCACAGGCGCAAAAACTGTTTTTT.

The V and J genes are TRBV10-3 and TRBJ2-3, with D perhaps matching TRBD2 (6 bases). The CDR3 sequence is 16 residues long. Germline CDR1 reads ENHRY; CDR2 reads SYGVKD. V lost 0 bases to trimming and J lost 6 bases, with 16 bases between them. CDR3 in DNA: TGTGCCATCAGTGAGTCGCGGGGCGGATTGGGGGATACGCAGTATTTT. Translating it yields CAISESRGGLGDTQYF.

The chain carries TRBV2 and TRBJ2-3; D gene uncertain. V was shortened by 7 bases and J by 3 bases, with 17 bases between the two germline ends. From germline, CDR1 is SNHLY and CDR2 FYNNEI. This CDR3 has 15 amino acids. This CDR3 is CASNKDALRTDTQYF. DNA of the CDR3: TGTGCCAGCAATAAAGACGCACTCAGGACAGATACGCAGTATTTT.

The DNA for the CDR3 is TGTGCCAGCAGCCCAAGCGGGAACTCCTACAATGAGCAGTTCTTC. Its protein is CASSPSGNSYNEQFF. This chain joins TRBV11-2 and TRBJ2-1, with TRBD2 matching over 7 bases. After removal of 5 bases from V and 0 bases from J, the junction contained 4 bases not matched to a gene. This CDR3 has 15 amino acids. CDR1 SGHAT and CDR2 FQNNGV come from the germline V gene. Variable domain in full (rest from reference TRBV11-2 and TRBJ2-1): EAGVAQSPRYKIIEKRQSVAFWCNPISGHATLYWYQQILGQGPKLLIQFQNNGVVDDSQLPKDRFSAERLKGVDSTLKIQPAKLEDSAVYLCASSPSGNSYNEQFFGPGTRLTVL.

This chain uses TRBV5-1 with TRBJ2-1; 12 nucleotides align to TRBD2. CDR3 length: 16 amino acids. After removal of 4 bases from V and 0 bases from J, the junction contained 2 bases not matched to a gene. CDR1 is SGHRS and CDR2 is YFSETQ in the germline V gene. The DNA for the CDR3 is TGCGCCAGCAGCAAGACTAGCGGGAGCTCCTACAATGAGCAGTTCTTC. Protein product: CASSKTSGSSYNEQFF.

This chain's CDR3 is CASRGRGDRQETQYF. The DNA for the CDR3 is TGCGCCAGCAGAGGCAGGGGGGACCGACAAGAGACCCAGTACTTC. The chain recombines TRBV5-1 with TRBJ2-5; D may be TRBD1 (7 bases). This CDR3 has 15 residues. Trimming left V 5 bases short and J 2 bases short, with 16 bases between. Germline V lookup: CDR1 SGHRS, CDR2 YFSETQ.

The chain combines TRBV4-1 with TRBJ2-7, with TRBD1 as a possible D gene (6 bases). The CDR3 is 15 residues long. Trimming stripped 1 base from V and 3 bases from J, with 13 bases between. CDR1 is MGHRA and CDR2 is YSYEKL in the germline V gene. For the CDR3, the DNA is TGCGCCAGCAGCCAAGCCACTGGACAGAACTACGAGCAGTACTTC. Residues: CASSQATGQNYEQYF.